Here is one T cell receptor (beta chain) with its context. Data came from immunoSEQ multiplex PCR; TCRdb stores just in-frame clones and leaves some out. The sample has 100,000 or so clones; less than 85% are singletons. This sample was included in a study of blood T cell repertoires in COVID-19. Study at large: Acute and convalescent COVID-19 specimens originated in the United States, Italy and Spain.

The germline gives CDR1 LGHNA, CDR2 YSLEER. Trimming shortened V by 4 bases and J by 0 bases, and 13 bases separated the two germline ends. The length of the CDR3 is 16 residues. The chain carries TRBV4-3 and TRBJ1-3; tentatively, D is TRBD1 (5 bases). Sequencing input: peripheral blood. This TCR came from a woman in her seventies with active or convalescent COVID-19. DNA for the CDR3: TGCGCCAGCAGCCCCCAGGGCGAACTCTCTGGAAACACCATATATTTT. Translation gives CASSPQGELSGNTIYF.